Following are 3 T cell receptor beta chains from one sample sequenced in a study of PD-1 blockade in classical Hodgkin lymphoma. Repertoires were generated with immunoSEQ multiplex PCR, while TCRdb's copy carries only in-frame clones and drops some. Of under 20,000 clones listed, roughly 87% were seen once; the top ten hold around a quarter. All the patients suffered relapse after autologous stem cell transplantation, and brentuximab vedotin exposure differed. Sequenced material: peripheral blood mononuclear cells (PBMCs), taken before the second cycle of nivolumab. These receptors were obtained from a human donor with classical Hodgkin lymphoma.

V and J are TRBV6-4 and TRBJ2-2; D unresolved. CDR1 is MRHNA and CDR2 is SNTAGT in the germline V gene. V gave up 4 bases and J gave up 4 bases, with 10 bases separating them. There are 14 residues in the CDR3. This chain's CDR3 is CASSVGGSTGELFF. The CDR3 bases are TGTGCCAGCAGTGTGGGTGGTAGCACCGGGGAGCTGTTTTTT.

The chain combines TRBV7-9 with TRBJ1-4, with D unresolved. Trimming shortened V by 1 base and J by 5 bases, and 8 bases separated the two germline ends. The length of the CDR3 is 14 residues. CDR1 is SEHNR and CDR2 is FQNEAQ in the germline V gene (reference sequence). The CDR3 protein is CASSLGVGNEKLFF. The CDR3 coding sequence is TGTGCCAGCAGCTTAGGGGTGGGAAATGAAAAACTGTTTTTT.

The chain links TRBV27 to TRBJ1-2; D remains ambiguous. The germline V and J ends were trimmed by 0 bases and 8 bases, with 10 bases remaining between them. The CDR3 length is 13 residues. Per germline, CDR1 MNHEY and CDR2 SMNVEV (reference sequence). The CDR3 region is CASSLSPLEGYTF. The CDR3 region has the DNA TGTGCCAGCAGTTTATCGCCTCTGGAAGGCTACACCTTC.